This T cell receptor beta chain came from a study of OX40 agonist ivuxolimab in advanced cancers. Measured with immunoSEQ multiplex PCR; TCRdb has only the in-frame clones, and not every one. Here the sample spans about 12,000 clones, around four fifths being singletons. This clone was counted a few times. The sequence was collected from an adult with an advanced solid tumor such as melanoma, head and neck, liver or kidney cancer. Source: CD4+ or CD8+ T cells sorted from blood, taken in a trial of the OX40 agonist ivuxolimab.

The CDR3 sequence: CASSPTENQPQHF. CDR3 nucleotides: TGTGCCAGCTCCCCGACCGAGAATCAGCCCCAGCATTTT. The rearrangement joins TRBV18 to TRBJ1-5; no clear D gene. Per germline, CDR1 KGHSH and CDR2 LQKENI. The CDR3 contains 13 residues. The V end lost 6 bases, the J end lost 4 bases, and 10 bases lay between the germline ends.